Each of the 31 T cell receptor beta chains below was sequenced from the same sample in a study of blood T cell repertoires in COVID-19. TCRdb's table, derived via immunoSEQ multiplex PCR, lists solely in-frame clones and lacks some. Among around 40,000 clones listed, almost 85% were seen once. The sample comprised peripheral blood. The origin of the receptors is a human donor in a cohort sampled during active COVID-19.

The rearrangement uses TRBV27 and TRBJ2-7; 12 bases are shared with TRBD2. Germline CDR1 and CDR2: MNHEY and SMNVEV (reference sequence). The J segment lost 2 bases and the V segment lost 2 bases, leaving 7 bases of the junction unmatched. CDR3 length equals 17 residues. The CDR3 sequence: CASSLATSGGPTYEQYF. The CDR3 DNA is TGTGCCAGCAGTTTAGCTACTAGCGGGGGGCCTACCTACGAGCAGTACTTC.

The chain links TRBV10-2 to TRBJ2-2; D is ambiguous. The germline CDR1 and CDR2 sequences are WSHSY and SAAADI. Trimming removed 3 bases at V and 8 bases at J, with 4 bases between. The CDR3 consists of 11 residues. Written as DNA, the CDR3 is TGCGCCAGCAGTGACATGGGGGAGCTGTTTTTT. Translating gives CASSDMGELFF.

This sequence joins TRBV10-3 and TRBJ2-2; 9 bases agree with TRBD1. The junction had 5 bases not matched to a gene; V was cut back by 0 bases and J by 3 bases. Germline V gives CDR1 ENHRY, CDR2 SYGVKD. This CDR3 spans 17 amino acids. CDR3 DNA sequence: TGTGCCATCAGTGAGTCGAAGGGGACAGGGCACACCGGGGAGCTGTTTTTT. Its translation: CAISESKGTGHTGELFF.

J is TRBJ2-2 and V is TRBV2; maybe TRBD2 (6 bases). V shed 4 bases and J shed 6 bases, with 18 bases lying between them. Germline values: CDR1 SNHLY, CDR2 FYNNEI. This CDR3 has 16 amino acids. The CDR3 sequence is CASSGGREKSAGELFF. In DNA form, the CDR3 reads TGTGCCAGCAGTGGAGGACGGGAGAAGTCCGCCGGGGAGCTGTTTTTT.

The chain carries TRBV7-2 and TRBJ2-7; 7 bases are shared with TRBD1. J lost 0 bases, V lost 1 base, and 3 bases had no gene match. This CDR3 is 15 amino acids long. The germline V gene encodes CDR1 SGHTA and CDR2 FQGNSA. This chain's CDR3 is CASSLGQGSSYEQYF. The CDR3 DNA is TGTGCCAGCAGCTTAGGACAGGGAAGCTCCTACGAGCAGTACTTC.

The V and J genes are TRBV5-4 and TRBJ2-1, with TRBD1 as a possible D gene (6 bases). Germline V gene data show CDR1 as SGHNT and CDR2 as YYREEE (reference sequence). With 4 bases removed from V and 3 bases from J, the gap between germline ends came to 14 bases. CDR3 length equals 15 residues. The CDR3 region has the DNA TGTGCCAGCAGCGGTCGACAAGGGGGCTACAATGAGCAGTTCTTC. It specifies CASSGRQGGYNEQFF.

This chain joins TRBV18 and TRBJ1-5; TRBD1 matches 10 bases. Germline CDR1 reads KGHSH; CDR2 reads LQKENI. The V gene end was trimmed by 0 bases and the J gene end by 4 bases; junction bases not matched to a gene: 3. CDR3 length: 16 residues. The CDR3 DNA reads TGTGCCAGCTCACCACCGACGGGACAGGGGAATCAGCCCCAGCATTTT. Translated: CASSPPTGQGNQPQHF.

The chain has TRBV5-1 and TRBJ2-2, with a tentative D call TRBD2 (5 bases). Trimming shortened V by 3 bases and J by 4 bases, and 13 bases separated the two germline ends. The CDR3 sequence is 15 residues long. Germline V gives CDR1 SGHRS, CDR2 YFSETQ. The CDR3 sequence: CASSSGSGGTGELFF. CDR3 DNA: TGCGCCAGCAGCTCGGGGAGCGGCGGCACCGGGGAGCTGTTTTTT.

This chain uses TRBV20-1 with TRBJ2-1; D possibly corresponds to TRBD2 (5 bases). Trimming pared 3 bases from V and 13 bases from J, leaving 16 bases between. The CDR3 has 12 amino acids. CDR1 is DFQATT and CDR2 is SNEGSKA in the germline V gene (reference sequence). In DNA form, the CDR3 reads TGCAGTGCTAGTCCGGCGGACTCAATCCAGTTCTTC. Protein: CSASPADSIQFF.

The chain's CDR3 is CASSQELGGAVTGELFF. CDR3 DNA sequence: TGTGCCAGCAGCCAAGAATTGGGAGGGGCCGTCACCGGGGAGCTGTTTTTT. This rearrangement joins TRBV4-2 to TRBJ2-2; 7 positions match TRBD2. CDR3 size: 17 residues. V lost 0 bases and J lost 4; bases outside the gene matches: 8. Germline V lookup: CDR1 LGHNA, CDR2 YNFKEQ.

This sequence joins TRBV2 and TRBJ1-1, with TRBD1 as a possible D gene (5 bases). V lost 5 bases and J lost 5, with 18 bases in between. CDR1 SNHLY and CDR2 FYNNEI come from the germline V gene. There are 15 residues in the CDR3. The CDR3 coding sequence is TGTGCCAGCAGTATCCGTTGGGGCGCGGGGACTGAAGCTTTCTTT. Translation gives CASSIRWGAGTEAFF.

In this sample, this clone turned up a few times. The chain joins TRBV5-1 to TRBJ1-4; 8 nucleotides align to TRBD1. Trimming cost V 4 bases and J 8 bases; bases outside gene matches: 7. The CDR3 length is 14 residues. Germline lookup yields CDR1 SGHRS and CDR2 YFSETQ. The CDR3 bases are TGCGCCAGCAGCGGTCAGGGGGCAGAGGAAAAACTGTTTTTT. This gives the protein CASSGQGAEEKLFF. Combining the CDR3 with reference TRBV5-1 and TRBJ1-4 gives the whole variable domain KAGVTQTPRYLIKTRGQQVTLSCSPISGHRSVSWYQQTPGQGLQFLFEYFSETQRNKGNFPGRFSGRQFSNSRSEMNVSTLELGDSALYLCASSGQGAEEKLFFGSGTQLSVL.

The chain employs TRBV25-1 and TRBJ2-3; TRBD2 matches 10 bases. Trimming at V came to 4 bases and at J to 5 bases, leaving 12 bases not matched to a gene. The CDR3 has 17 amino acids. The germline V gene encodes CDR1 MGHDK and CDR2 SYGVNS. CDR3 region: CASSGGGAGGPIDTQYF. CDR3 coding DNA: TGTGCCAGCAGTGGAGGGGGAGCGGGAGGGCCGATAGATACGCAGTATTTT.

The chain is built from TRBV7-9 and TRBJ1-6; D gene uncertain. Trimming removed 0 bases at V and 10 bases at J, with 7 bases between. Germline V lookup: CDR1 SEHNR, CDR2 FQNEAQ (reference sequence). This CDR3 comprises 13 residues. The CDR3 sequence is CASSLAEESPLHF. CDR3 coding DNA: TGTGCCAGCAGCTTAGCCGAGGAATCACCCCTCCACTTT.

The chain combines TRBV9 with TRBJ1-1, with TRBD1 matching over 7 bases. V shed 3 bases and J 4 bases; nucleotides not matched to a gene: 6. Per the germline V gene, CDR1 is SGDLS and CDR2 is YYNGEE. This CDR3 is 14 amino acids long. Here the CDR3 DNA reads TGTGCCAGCAGCGGAACAGGGGAGCTCACTGAAGCTTTCTTT. The encoded protein is CASSGTGELTEAFF.

The chain recombines TRBV9 with TRBJ1-6; 7 bases agree with TRBD1. This CDR3 is built from 17 residues. V shed 3 bases and J 7 bases; nucleotides not matched to a gene: 13. The germline V gene encodes CDR1 SGDLS and CDR2 YYNGEE. This chain's CDR3 is CASSGAGRQGTNSPLHF. The CDR3 DNA follows: TGTGCCAGCAGCGGGGCCGGTCGACAGGGAACAAATTCACCCCTCCACTTT.

This sequence joins TRBV6-5 and TRBJ2-6; the D gene is possibly TRBD1 (5 bases). There are 15 residues in the CDR3. From germline, CDR1 is MNHEY and CDR2 SVGAGI. V lost 5 bases and J 4 bases, leaving 12 bases between the germline ends. CDR3 sequence reads: CASSPQGLGANVLTF. CDR3 in DNA: TGTGCCAGCAGTCCGCAGGGTCTAGGGGCCAACGTCCTGACTTTC.

The chain employs TRBV6-5 and TRBJ2-7; D perhaps matches TRBD1 (5 bases). CDR3 length equals 14 residues. V lost 0 bases and J 2 bases, leaving 8 bases between the germline ends. The germline gives CDR1 MNHEY, CDR2 SVGAGI. The DNA for the CDR3 is TGTGCCAGCAGTTACTCACGGACAACCTACGAGCAGTACTTC. This encodes CASSYSRTTYEQYF.

The V call is TRBV5-4, the J call TRBJ2-1; D uncertain. The CDR3 contains 13 residues. With 0 bases removed from V and 5 bases from J, the gap between germline ends came to 6 bases. Germline assignment: CDR1 SGHNT and CDR2 YYREEE (reference sequence). DNA of the CDR3: TGTGCCAGCAGCTTGGAGTCTAACAATGAGCAGTTCTTC. It encodes CASSLESNNEQFF. The whole variable domain, filled in from reference TRBV5-4 and TRBJ2-1, reads ETGVTQSPTHLIKTRGQQVTLRCSSQSGHNTVSWYQQALGQGPQFIFQYYREEENGRGNFPPRFSGLQFPNYSSELNVNALELDDSALYLCASSLESNNEQFFGPGTRLTVL.

The chain is built from TRBV20-1 and TRBJ1-1; no firm D call. CDR1 is DFQATT, CDR2 SNEGSKA, per germline (reference sequence). The germline V and J ends were trimmed by 3 bases and 7 bases, with 9 bases remaining between them. CDR3 size: 11 residues. The CDR3 protein is CSASSGHEAFF. CDR3 nucleotides: TGCAGTGCTAGTTCCGGTCATGAAGCTTTCTTT.

The chain couples TRBV5-1 to TRBJ2-1; D is unresolved. This CDR3 is built from 13 residues. Germline CDR1 is SGHRS and CDR2 is YFSETQ. Trimming shortened V by 7 bases and J by 5 bases, and 13 bases separated the two germline ends. This CDR3 is CASHEVAHNEQFF. The CDR3 DNA reads as TGCGCCAGCCACGAAGTAGCCCACAATGAGCAGTTCTTC.

This clone was found a few times. The chain joins TRBV5-5 to TRBJ2-7, with 7 bases that match TRBD2. The CDR3 length is 16 residues. In germline, CDR1 is SGHKS, CDR2 YYEKEE (reference sequence). With 1 base clipped from V and 2 bases from J, the junction kept 9 bases outside the gene matches. CDR3 sequence: CASSLLSGSGTYEQYF. For the CDR3, the DNA is TGTGCCAGCAGCTTGTTATCGGGAAGCGGGACCTACGAGCAGTACTTC.

The CDR3 region has the DNA TGCGCCAGCCAGGGCGGCAATCAGCCCCAGCATTTT. Translation: CASQGGNQPQHF. The chain employs TRBV10-2 and TRBJ1-5, with D perhaps TRBD1 (5 bases). The CDR3 totals 12 residues. V was trimmed by 8 bases and J by 2 bases, leaving 7 bases between them. CDR1 WSHSY and CDR2 SAAADI come from the germline V gene.

This chain uses TRBV4-2 with TRBJ1-1, with D perhaps TRBD1 (6 bases). The V gene's germline CDR1 is LGHNA and CDR2 YNFKEQ. CDR3 length equals 13 residues. The V end lost 1 base, the J end lost 10 bases, and 13 bases lay between the germline ends. CDR3 residues: CASSQVEGGRAFF. CDR3 DNA: TGTGCCAGCAGCCAAGTAGAGGGGGGGAGAGCTTTCTTT.

This chain links TRBV19 with TRBJ1-5; 8 bases are shared with TRBD1. CDR1 is LNHDA, CDR2 SQIVND, per germline (reference sequence). Losses at the gene ends were 9 bases for V and 4 bases for J; bases not matched to a gene: 8. The CDR3 is made up of 14 amino acids. CDR3: CASRTGGSNQPQHF. CDR3 DNA sequence: TGTGCCAGCAGAACAGGGGGGTCGAATCAGCCCCAGCATTTT.

This chain joins TRBV7-6 and TRBJ2-5; 7 bases agree with TRBD2. V dropped 7 bases and J dropped 4; count of bases not matched to a gene: 21. The CDR3 length is 18 residues. Per germline, CDR1 SGHVS and CDR2 FNYEAQ. The CDR3 loop is CASTVGAGDDLWRETQYF. CDR3 coding DNA: TGTGCCAGCACTGTAGGGGCGGGGGACGACTTGTGGCGAGAGACCCAGTACTTC. The entire variable domain, with the rest obtained from reference TRBV7-6 and TRBJ2-5, is as follows: GAGVSQSPRYKVTKRGQDVALRCDPISGHVSLYWYRQALGQGPEFLTYFNYEAQQDKSGLPNDRFSAERPEGSISTLTIQRTEQRDSAMYRCASTVGAGDDLWRETQYFGPGTRLLVL.

The chain links TRBV6-5 to TRBJ1-1, with D possibly TRBD1 on 5 matching bases. The CDR3 loop spans 12 amino acids. The V end lost 8 bases, the J end lost 6 bases, and 13 bases lay between the germline ends. The germline gives CDR1 MNHEY, CDR2 SVGAGI. The DNA of the CDR3 is TGTGCCAGCTGGGGGGTGTCCCCTGAAGCTTTCTTT. Amino acid sequence: CASWGVSPEAFF.

This chain uses TRBV19 with TRBJ1-6; D might be TRBD1 (5 bases). Germline loops: CDR1 LNHDA, CDR2 SQIVND (reference sequence). V was clipped by 2 bases and J by 5 bases, with 13 bases between them. There are 16 residues in the CDR3. CDR3 sequence: CASSIIGRADNSPLHF. CDR3 nucleotides: TGTGCCAGTAGTATAATAGGCAGGGCGGATAATTCACCCCTCCACTTT.

This clone appeared once. The chain couples TRBV5-1 to TRBJ1-5, with a tentative D call TRBD1 (5 bases). The germline V gene encodes CDR1 SGHRS and CDR2 YFSETQ. The CDR3 sequence is 15 residues long. Trimming took off 5 bases at V and 7 bases at J, with 19 bases between the two ends. CDR3 protein: CASRPTGGSEQPQHF. CDR3 DNA sequence: TGCGCCAGCAGGCCTACCGGGGGGTCCGAACAGCCCCAGCATTTT.

The chain employs TRBV30 and TRBJ2-7; perhaps TRBD2 as D (6 bases). The CDR3 loop spans 13 amino acids. The germline V gene encodes CDR1 GTSNPN and CDR2 SVGIG (reference sequence). The V end lost 4 bases, the J end lost 5 bases, and 15 bases lay between the germline ends. The chain's CDR3 is CAWMGAGPHEQYF. The CDR3, as DNA: TGTGCCTGGATGGGCGCGGGGCCCCACGAGCAGTACTTC.

The chain uses TRBV5-8 and TRBJ2-7; 9 bases fit TRBD1. Germline lookup yields CDR1 SGHTS and CDR2 YDEGEE. J lost 2 bases, V lost 2 bases, and 8 bases had no gene match. This CDR3 spans 16 amino acids. The DNA of the CDR3 is TGTGCCAGCAGCTTAAAGGGACAGGGAGGGACCTACGAGCAGTACTTC. Translating it yields CASSLKGQGGTYEQYF. Full variable domain (rest looked up from reference TRBV5-8 and TRBJ2-7): EAGVTQSPTHLIKTRGQQATLRCSPISGHTSVYWYQQALGLGLQFLLWYDEGEERNRGNFPPRFSGRQFPNYSSELNVNALELEDSALYLCASSLKGQGGTYEQYFGPGTRLTVT.